This TCR beta chain was found in a study of T cells in Graves' hyperthyroidism and ophthalmopathy. Amplified regions were TCR beta CDR3 sequences from RNA transcripts. The HTBI primer set drove a first-round RT-PCR of the TCR CDR3. One entry per CDR3 protein results from TCRdb running MiXCR on the multiplex PCR reads. The repertoire holds roughly 740,000 distinct CDR3 sequences, with about 16% as singletons. Each 10 ml fresh peripheral blood draw supplied the PBMCs. There are many counts of this clonotype. Germline V lookup: CDR1 MDHEN, CDR2 SYDVKM. V lost 8 bases and J lost 2, with 9 bases in between. This CDR3 region has 12 residues.

V and J are TRBV28 and TRBJ1-2, with no clear D. The sequenced sample consisted of blood. This receptor was taken from a man aged 18 to 29 with Graves' hyperthyroidism. CDR3 DNA: TGTGCCAGCCGTCTGGGGAACTATGGCTACACCTTC. This translates into CASRLGNYGYTF.